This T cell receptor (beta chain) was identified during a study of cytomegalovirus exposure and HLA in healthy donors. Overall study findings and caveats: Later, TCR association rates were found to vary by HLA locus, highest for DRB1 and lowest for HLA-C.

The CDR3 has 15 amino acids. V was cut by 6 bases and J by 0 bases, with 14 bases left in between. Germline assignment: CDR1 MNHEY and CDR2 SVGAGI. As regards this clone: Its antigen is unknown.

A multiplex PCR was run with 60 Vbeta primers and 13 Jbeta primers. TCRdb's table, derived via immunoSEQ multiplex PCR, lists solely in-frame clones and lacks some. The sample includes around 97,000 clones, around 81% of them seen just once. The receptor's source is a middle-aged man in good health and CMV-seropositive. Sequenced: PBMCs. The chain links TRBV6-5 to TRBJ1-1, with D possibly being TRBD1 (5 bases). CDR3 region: CASSSPGLMNTEAFF. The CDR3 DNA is TGTGCCAGCAGCTCTCCAGGGCTCATGAACACTGAAGCTTTCTTT.